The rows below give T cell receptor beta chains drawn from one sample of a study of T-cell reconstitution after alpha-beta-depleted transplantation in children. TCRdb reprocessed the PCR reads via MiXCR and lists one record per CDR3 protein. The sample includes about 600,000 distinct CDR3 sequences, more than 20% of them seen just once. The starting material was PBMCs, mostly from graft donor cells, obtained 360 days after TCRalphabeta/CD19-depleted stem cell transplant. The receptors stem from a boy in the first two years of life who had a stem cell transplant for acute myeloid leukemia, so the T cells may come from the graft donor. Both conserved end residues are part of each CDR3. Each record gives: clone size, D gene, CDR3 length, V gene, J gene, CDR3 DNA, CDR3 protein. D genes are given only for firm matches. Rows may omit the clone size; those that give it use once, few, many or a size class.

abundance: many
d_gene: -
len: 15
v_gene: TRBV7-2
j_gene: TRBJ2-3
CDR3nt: TGTGCCAGCAGCCTCTATTCACCTAGCACAGATACGCAGTATTTT
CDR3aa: CASSLYSPSTDTQYF

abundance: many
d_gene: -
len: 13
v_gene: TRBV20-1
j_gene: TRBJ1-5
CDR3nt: TGCAGTGCTAGAGATCCCCTCAATCAGCCCCAGCATTTT
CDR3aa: CSARDPLNQPQHF

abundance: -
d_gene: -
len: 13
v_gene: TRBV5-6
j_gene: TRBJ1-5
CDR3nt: TGTGCCAGCAGCTTGGAGGGGTTGCAGCCCCAGCATTTT
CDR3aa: CASSLEGLQPQHF

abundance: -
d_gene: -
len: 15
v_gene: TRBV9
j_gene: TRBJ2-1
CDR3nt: TGTGCCAGCAGCGTAGGATCGGGACCTAACAATGAGCAGTTCTTC
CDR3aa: CASSVGSGPNNEQFF

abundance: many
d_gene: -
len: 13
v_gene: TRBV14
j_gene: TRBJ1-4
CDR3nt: TGTGCCAGCAGCCAGTTTCGTAATGAAAAACTGTTTTTT
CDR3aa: CASSQFRNEKLFF

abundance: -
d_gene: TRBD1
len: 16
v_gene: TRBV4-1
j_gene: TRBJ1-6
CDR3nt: TGCGCCAGCAGCCCCAGGGGGGGACCAAAGGGGTCACCCCTCCACTTT
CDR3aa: CASSPRGGPKGSPLHF

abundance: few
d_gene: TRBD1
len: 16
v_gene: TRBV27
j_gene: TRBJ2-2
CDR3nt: TGTGCCAGCAGCCTGAGACAGGGCCGGCGCACCGGGGAGCTGTTTTTT
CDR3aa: CASSLRQGRRTGELFF

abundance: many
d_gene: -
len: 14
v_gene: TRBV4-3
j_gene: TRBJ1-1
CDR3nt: TGCGCCAGCAGCCAAGAGAAGAGGAACACTGAAGCTTTCTTT
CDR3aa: CASSQEKRNTEAFF

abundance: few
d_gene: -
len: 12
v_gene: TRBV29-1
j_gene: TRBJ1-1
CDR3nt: TGCAGCGTTGCCTCAAGTGGGGTTAAAGCTTTCTTT
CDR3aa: CSVASSGVKAFF

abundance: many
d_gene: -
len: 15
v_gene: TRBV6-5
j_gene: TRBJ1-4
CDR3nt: TGTGCCAGCAGTTACCCGGGGCGCAGGGAAGAAAAACTGTTTTTT
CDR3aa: CASSYPGRREEKLFF

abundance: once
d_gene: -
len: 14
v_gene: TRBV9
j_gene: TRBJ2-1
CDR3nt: TGTGCCAGCAGCGTATCCGGGACGAGGAATGAGCAGTTCTTC
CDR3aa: CASSVSGTRNEQFF

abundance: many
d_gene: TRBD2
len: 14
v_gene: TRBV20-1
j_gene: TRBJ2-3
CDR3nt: TGCAGTGCTAGGCTTAGCGGGGGTGCAGATACGCAGTATTTT
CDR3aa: CSARLSGGADTQYF

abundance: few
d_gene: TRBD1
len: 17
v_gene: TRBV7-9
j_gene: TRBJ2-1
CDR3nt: TGTGCCAGCAGCTTGAAAAGCAGGACAGGGGCGACCAATGAGCAGTTCTTC
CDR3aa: CASSLKSRTGATNEQFF

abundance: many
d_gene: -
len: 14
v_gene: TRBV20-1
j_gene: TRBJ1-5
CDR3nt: TGCAGTGCTAGAGATATGAGGGCAGATCAGCCCCAGCATTTT
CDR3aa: CSARDMRADQPQHF

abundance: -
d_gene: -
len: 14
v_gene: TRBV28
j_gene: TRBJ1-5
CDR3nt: TGTGCCAGCAGTAGAACCACGGTGGGGGACCTGCAGCATTTT
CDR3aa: CASSRTTVGDLQHF

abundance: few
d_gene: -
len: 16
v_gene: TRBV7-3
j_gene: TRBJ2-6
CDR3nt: TGTGCCAGCAGCTCCCCTCTTGTCTCTGGGGCCAACGTCCTGACTTTC
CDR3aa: CASSSPLVSGANVLTF

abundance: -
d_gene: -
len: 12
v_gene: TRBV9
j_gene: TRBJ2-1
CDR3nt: TGTGCCAGCAGCGTAGCTTGGGGGATGCAGTTCTTC
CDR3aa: CASSVAWGMQFF

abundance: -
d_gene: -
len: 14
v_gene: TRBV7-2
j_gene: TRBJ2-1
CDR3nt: TGTGCCAGCAGCTTAAGTCCGGACATAGGTGAGCAGTTCTTC
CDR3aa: CASSLSPDIGEQFF

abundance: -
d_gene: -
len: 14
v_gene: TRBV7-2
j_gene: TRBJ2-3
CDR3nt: TGTGCCAGCAGCTTGGCGAGAAGGGGAAATACGCAGTATTTT
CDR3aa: CASSLARRGNTQYF

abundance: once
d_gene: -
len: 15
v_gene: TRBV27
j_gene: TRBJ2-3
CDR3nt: TGTGCCAGCAGTTCCCTACTAGGGAACACAGATACGCAGTATTTT
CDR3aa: CASSSLLGNTDTQYF

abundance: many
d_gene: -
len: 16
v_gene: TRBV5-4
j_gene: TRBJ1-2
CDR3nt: TGTGCCAGCAGCCCGTGGATGACTCAGGGTGGCTATGGCTACACCTTC
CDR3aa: CASSPWMTQGGYGYTF